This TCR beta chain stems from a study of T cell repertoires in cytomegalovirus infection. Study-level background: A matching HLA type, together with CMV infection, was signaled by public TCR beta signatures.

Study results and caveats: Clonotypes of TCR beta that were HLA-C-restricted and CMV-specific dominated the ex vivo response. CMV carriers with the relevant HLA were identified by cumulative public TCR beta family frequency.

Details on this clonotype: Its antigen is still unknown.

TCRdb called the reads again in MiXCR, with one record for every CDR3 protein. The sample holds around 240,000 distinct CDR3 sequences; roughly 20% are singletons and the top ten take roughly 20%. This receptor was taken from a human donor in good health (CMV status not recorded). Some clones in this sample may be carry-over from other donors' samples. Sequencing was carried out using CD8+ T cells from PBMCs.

The CDR3 coding sequence is TGTGCCAGCAGTTTCCGGGGGCCCTCCTACAATGAGCAGTTCTTC. Its translation is CASSFRGPSYNEQFF. This sequence joins TRBV27 and TRBJ2-1; possibly TRBD1 or TRBD2 for D (6 bases each). The V and J ends lost 3 bases and 0 bases respectively, with 9 bases between them. The CDR3 runs to 15 residues. Germline CDR1 MNHEY, CDR2 SMNVEV (reference sequence).